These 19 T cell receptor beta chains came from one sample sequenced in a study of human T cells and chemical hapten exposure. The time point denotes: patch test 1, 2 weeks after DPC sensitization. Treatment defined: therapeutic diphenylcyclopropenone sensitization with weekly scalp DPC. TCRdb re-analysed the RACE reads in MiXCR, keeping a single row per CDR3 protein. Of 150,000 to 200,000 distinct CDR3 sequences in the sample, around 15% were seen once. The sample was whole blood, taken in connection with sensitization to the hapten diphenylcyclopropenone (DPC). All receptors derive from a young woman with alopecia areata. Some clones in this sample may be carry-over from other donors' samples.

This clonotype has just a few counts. The CDR3 coding sequence is TGTGCCAGCAGTGAATTTAGTAGGGGAGGAGAGACCCAGTACTTC. This codes for CASSEFSRGGETQYF. The V gene is TRBV25-1, the J gene TRBJ2-5; D perhaps matches TRBD2 (6 bases). The CDR3 contains 15 residues. Trimming took off 1 base at V and 4 bases at J, with 13 bases between the two ends. Germline lookup yields CDR1 MGHDK and CDR2 SYGVNS.

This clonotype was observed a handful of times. The CDR3 DNA is TGCAGCCAATTAGGGGGCCAAGGTTACGAGCAGTACTTC. Its protein product is CSQLGGQGYEQYF. The chain carries TRBV20-1 and TRBJ2-7; 7 bases match TRBD1. CDR1 is DFQATT and CDR2 is SNEGSKA in the germline V gene (reference sequence). This CDR3 has 13 residues.

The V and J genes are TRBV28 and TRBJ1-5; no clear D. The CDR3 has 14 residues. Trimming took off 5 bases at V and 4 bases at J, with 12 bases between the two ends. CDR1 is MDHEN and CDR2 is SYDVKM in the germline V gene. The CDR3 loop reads CASSPYSVNQPQHF. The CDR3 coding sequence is TGTGCCAGCAGTCCCTACAGCGTGAATCAGCCCCAGCATTTT.

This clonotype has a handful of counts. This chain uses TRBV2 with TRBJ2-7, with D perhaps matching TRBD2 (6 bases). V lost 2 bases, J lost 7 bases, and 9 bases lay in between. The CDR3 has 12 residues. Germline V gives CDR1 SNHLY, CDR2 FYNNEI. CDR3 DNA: TGTGCCAGCAGTGAAATGGCGGGGGAGCAGTACTTC. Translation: CASSEMAGEQYF. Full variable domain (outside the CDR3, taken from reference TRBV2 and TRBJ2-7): EPEVTQTPSHQVTQMGQEVILRCVPISNHLYFYWYRQILGQKVEFLVSFYNNEISEKSEIFDDQFSVERPDGSNFTLKIRSTKLEDSAMYFCASSEMAGEQYFGPGTRLTVT.

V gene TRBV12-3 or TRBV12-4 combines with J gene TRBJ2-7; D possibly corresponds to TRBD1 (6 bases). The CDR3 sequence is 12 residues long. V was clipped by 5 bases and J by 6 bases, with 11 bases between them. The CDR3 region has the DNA TGTGCCAGCAGTCCGGACAGTAGCGAGCAGTACTTC. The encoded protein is CASSPDSSEQYF.

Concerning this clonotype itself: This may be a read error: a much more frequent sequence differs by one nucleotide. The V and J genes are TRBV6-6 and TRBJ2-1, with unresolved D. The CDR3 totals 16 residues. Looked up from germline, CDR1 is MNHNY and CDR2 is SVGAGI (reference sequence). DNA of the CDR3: TGTGCCAGCAGAACCACCTCCCGGCGCTCCTACAATGAGCTGTTCTTC. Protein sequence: CASRTTSRRSYNELFF.

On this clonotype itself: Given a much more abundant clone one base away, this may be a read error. CDR3 loop: CASSMGNTEAFF. CDR3 DNA: TGTGCCAGCAGCATGGGGAACACTGAAGCTTTCTTT. The V and J genes are TRBV28 and TRBJ1-1, with D unresolved. The V gene lost 6 bases and the J gene lost 1 base, with 6 bases spanning the gap. CDR1 and CDR2 (germline): MDHEN, SYDVKM. There are 12 residues in the CDR3.

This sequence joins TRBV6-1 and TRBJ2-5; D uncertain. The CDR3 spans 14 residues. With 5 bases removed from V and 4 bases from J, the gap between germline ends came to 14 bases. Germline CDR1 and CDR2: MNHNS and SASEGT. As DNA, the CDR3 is TGTGCCAGCAGTCAGGACCCCGGCCCAGAGACCCAGTACTTC. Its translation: CASSQDPGPETQYF.

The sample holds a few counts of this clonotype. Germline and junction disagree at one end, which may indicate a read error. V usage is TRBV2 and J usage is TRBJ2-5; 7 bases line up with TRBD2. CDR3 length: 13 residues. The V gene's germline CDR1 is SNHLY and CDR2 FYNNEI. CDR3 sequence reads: CASSEASGFAIEF. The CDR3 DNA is TGTGCCAGCAGTGAGGCTAGCGGATTTGCTATAGAGTTC.

In DNA form, the CDR3 reads TGTGCCAGCAGCCGCCCGACCGGGACAGGGAATTGGAACACTGAAGCTTTCTTT. This translates into CASSRPTGTGNWNTEAFF. The chain employs TRBV7-2 and TRBJ1-1; 9 nucleotides match TRBD1. The CDR3 extends over 18 amino acids. V lost 5 bases to trimming and J lost 1 base; unmatched junction nucleotides: 14. Germline CDR1 SGHTA, CDR2 FQGNSA.

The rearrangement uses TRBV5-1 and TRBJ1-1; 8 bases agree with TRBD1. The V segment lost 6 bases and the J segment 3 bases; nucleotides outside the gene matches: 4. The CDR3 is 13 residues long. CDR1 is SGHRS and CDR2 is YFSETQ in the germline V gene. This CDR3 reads CASTQDRDTEAFF. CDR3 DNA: TGCGCCAGCACTCAGGACAGGGACACTGAAGCTTTCTTT.

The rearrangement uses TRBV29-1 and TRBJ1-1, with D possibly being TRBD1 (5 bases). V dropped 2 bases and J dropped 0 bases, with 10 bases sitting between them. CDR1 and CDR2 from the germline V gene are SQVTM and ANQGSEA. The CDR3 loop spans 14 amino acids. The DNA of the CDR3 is TGCAGCGTTGAAAGAGGCAGGGTGAACACTGAAGCTTTCTTT. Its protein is CSVERGRVNTEAFF.

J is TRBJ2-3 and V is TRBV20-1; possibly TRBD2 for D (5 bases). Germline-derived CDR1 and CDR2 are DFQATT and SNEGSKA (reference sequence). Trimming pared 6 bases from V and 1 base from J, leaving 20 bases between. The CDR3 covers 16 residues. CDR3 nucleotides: TGCAGTGCAAAGCTCCTACCACTAGAACGCACAGATACGCAGTATTTT. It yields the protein CSAKLLPLERTDTQYF.

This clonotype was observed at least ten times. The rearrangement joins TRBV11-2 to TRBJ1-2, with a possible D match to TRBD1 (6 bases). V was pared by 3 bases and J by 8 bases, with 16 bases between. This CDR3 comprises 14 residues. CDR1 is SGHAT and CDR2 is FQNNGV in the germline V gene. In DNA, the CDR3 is TGTGCCAGCAGCTTGGCTCAGGGGAGAGGCGGCTACACCTTC. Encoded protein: CASSLAQGRGGYTF.

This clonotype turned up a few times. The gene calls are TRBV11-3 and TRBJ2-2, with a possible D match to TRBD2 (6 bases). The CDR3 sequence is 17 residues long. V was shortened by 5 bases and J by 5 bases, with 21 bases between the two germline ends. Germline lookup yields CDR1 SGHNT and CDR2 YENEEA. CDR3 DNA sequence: TGTGCCAGCAGCCCCTTTGCGGGGCAGTACATTACCGGGGAGCTGTTTTTT. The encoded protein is CASSPFAGQYITGELFF.

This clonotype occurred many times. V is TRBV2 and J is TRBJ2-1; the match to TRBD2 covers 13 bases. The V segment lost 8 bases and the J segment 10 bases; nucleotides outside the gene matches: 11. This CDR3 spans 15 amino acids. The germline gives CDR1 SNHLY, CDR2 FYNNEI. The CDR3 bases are TGTGCCAGCCAACGGACTAGCGGGGGCACACGAGAGCAGTTCTTC. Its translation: CASQRTSGGTREQFF.

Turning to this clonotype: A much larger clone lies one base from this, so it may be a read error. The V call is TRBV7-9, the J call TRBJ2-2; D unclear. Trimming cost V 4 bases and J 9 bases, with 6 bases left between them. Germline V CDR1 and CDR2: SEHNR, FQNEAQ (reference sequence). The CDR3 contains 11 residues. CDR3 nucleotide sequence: TGTGCCAGCAGCTGGAAAAGGGAGCTGTTTTTT. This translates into CASSWKRELFF.

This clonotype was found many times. The CDR3 is CSVSTGLNYGYTF. DNA of the CDR3: TGCAGCGTGTCCACAGGGCTTAACTATGGCTACACCTTC. The chain recombines TRBV29-1 with TRBJ1-2; tentatively, D is TRBD1 (6 bases). The CDR3 totals 13 residues. The germline CDR1 and CDR2 sequences are SQVTM and ANQGSEA. V was clipped by 6 bases and J by 1 base, with 12 bases between them.

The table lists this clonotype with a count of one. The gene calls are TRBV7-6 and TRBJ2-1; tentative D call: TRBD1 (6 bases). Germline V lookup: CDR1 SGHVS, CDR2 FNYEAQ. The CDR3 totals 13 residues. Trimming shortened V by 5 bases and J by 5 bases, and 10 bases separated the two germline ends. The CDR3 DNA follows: TGTGCCAGCAGCCCCGGGACACACAATGAGCAGTTCTTC. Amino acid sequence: CASSPGTHNEQFF.